Following are 23 T cell receptor beta chains from one sample sequenced in a study of blood T cells in healthy people across ages. Then a second PCR, running about 7 to 11 cycles, was carried out with a sample-barcoded 5' primer and a J-beta primer mix. MiXCR, run by TCRdb on the 5' RACE reads, gives a single entry per CDR3 protein. This sample has about 780,000 distinct CDR3 sequences; around 50% occur once, and the top ten carry 15% to 20%. The sample comprised blood. These receptors were taken from a man of 80 years or more in good health.

The CDR3 spells CASIPRPGGSYEQYF. The CDR3 region has the DNA TGTGCCAGCATTCCCCGCCCGGGGGGATCCTACGAGCAGTACTTC. The chain carries TRBV28 and TRBJ2-7; 7 bases are shared with TRBD2. V trimming: 7 bases; J trimming: 1 base; junction bases outside the gene matches: 10. Germline V lookup: CDR1 MDHEN, CDR2 SYDVKM. There are 15 residues in the CDR3.

This clonotype appeared a few times. The rearrangement uses TRBV12-3 or TRBV12-4 and TRBJ1-6; weak D call: TRBD1 (5 bases). Trimming took off 3 bases at V and 10 bases at J, with 13 bases between the two ends. The CDR3 spans 14 residues. The chain's CDR3 is CASSFQGRGSPLHF. CDR3 nucleotides: TGTGCCAGCAGTTTCCAGGGTCGGGGATCACCCCTCCACTTT.

A few counts support this clonotype. The rearrangement joins TRBV20-1 to TRBJ2-4; the D is unclear. Near its end, the DNA agrees better with TRBJ2-7, so the J call may be wrong. CDR3 length equals 13 residues. Germline values: CDR1 DFQATT, CDR2 SNEGSKA (reference sequence). In nucleotides, the CDR3 is TGCAGTGCTAGAGAACGGCGGTTTGACGAGCAGTACTTC. Translation: CSARERRFDEQYF.

The J gene is TRBJ2-1, the V gene TRBV7-3; 16 nucleotides align to TRBD2. J lost 9 bases, V lost 5 bases, and 7 bases had no gene match. The CDR3 has 16 amino acids. Germline CDR1 and CDR2: SGHTA and FQGTGA. This chain's CDR3 is CASSLGLAGGPVEQFF. The CDR3, as DNA: TGTGCCAGCAGCCTGGGACTAGCGGGAGGGCCGGTTGAGCAGTTCTTC.

The rearrangement links TRBV2 to TRBJ1-5; no reliable D call. The germline gives CDR1 SNHLY, CDR2 FYNNEI. The CDR3 contains 13 residues. V lost 2 bases and J 2 bases, leaving 4 bases between the germline ends. CDR3 amino acids: CASSELGNQPQHF. The CDR3 bases are TGTGCCAGCAGTGAATTGGGCAATCAGCCCCAGCATTTT.

There are a few counts of this clonotype. The chain employs TRBV10-3 and TRBJ1-1; 10 bases agree with TRBD1. From germline, CDR1 is ENHRY and CDR2 SYGVKD. Unmatched junction bases numbered 6, after V lost 2 bases and J lost 0 bases. The CDR3 is 17 amino acids. The CDR3 spells CAISEGRDRGMNTEAFF. For the CDR3, the DNA is TGTGCCATCAGTGAGGGACGGGACAGGGGCATGAACACTGAAGCTTTCTTT.

The V gene is TRBV2, the J gene TRBJ2-5; TRBD1 aligns across 11 bases. Trimming cost V 4 bases and J 4 bases; bases outside gene matches: 11. The CDR3 extends over 17 amino acids. CDR1 SNHLY and CDR2 FYNNEI come from the germline V gene. The CDR3 DNA follows: TGTGCCAGCAGTGTCAGCCCTGGACAGGGGGCTCTAGAGACCCAGTACTTC. Translated: CASSVSPGQGALETQYF. The full variable domain, completed using reference TRBV2 and TRBJ2-5, is EPEVTQTPSHQVTQMGQEVILRCVPISNHLYFYWYRQILGQKVEFLVSFYNNEISEKSEIFDDQFSVERPDGSNFTLKIRSTKLEDSAMYFCASSVSPGQGALETQYFGPGTRLLVL.

The rearrangement uses TRBV27 and TRBJ2-5; D possibly corresponds to TRBD1 (6 bases). Looked up from germline, CDR1 is MNHEY and CDR2 is SMNVEV (reference sequence). The CDR3 has 15 amino acids. Between the trimmed V and J ends, which lost 10 bases and 11 bases, there was a span of 29 bases. The CDR3 is CATSTWGQADNEQYF. The CDR3 nucleotides read TGTGCCACCTCGACCTGGGGGCAGGCGGACAATGAGCAGTACTTC.

The J gene is TRBJ2-7, the V gene TRBV20-1, with 7 bases aligning to TRBD2. The CDR3 is made up of 15 amino acids. Germline CDR1 and CDR2: DFQATT and SNEGSKA (reference sequence). The V segment lost 5 bases and the J segment 1 base; nucleotides outside the gene matches: 11. CDR3 residues: CSAGTSGDLSYEQYF. Written as DNA, the CDR3 is TGCAGTGCTGGGACCAGCGGGGACCTTTCCTACGAGCAGTACTTC.

The CDR3 DNA sequence: TGTGCCAGCAGACTTAGCGGGAGGGAGGAGACCCAGTACTTC. Protein product: CASRLSGREETQYF. The chain has TRBV2 and TRBJ2-7, with 11 bases identical to TRBD2. The last part of the DNA fits TRBJ2-5 better; the J call may be wrong. The CDR3 totals 14 residues. Germline CDR1 reads SNHLY; CDR2 reads FYNNEI.

The V and J genes are TRBV12-3 or TRBV12-4 and TRBJ2-3; D unclear. Trimming pared 5 bases from V and 2 bases from J, leaving 14 bases between. This CDR3 region has 15 residues. CDR3 in DNA: TGTGCCAGCAGTCCGCTTAGGTTATACACAGATACGCAGTATTTT. Protein sequence: CASSPLRLYTDTQYF.

The chain joins TRBV2 to TRBJ2-5; the D is unclear. This CDR3 has 13 amino acids. V lost 3 bases to trimming and J lost 3 bases, with 8 bases between them. Germline CDR1 and CDR2: SNHLY and FYNNEI. CDR3 sequence reads: CASSDPAKETQYF. The CDR3 coding sequence is TGTGCCAGCAGTGATCCGGCCAAAGAGACCCAGTACTTC.

The rearrangement joins TRBV12-3 or TRBV12-4 to TRBJ2-3, with D hard to call. The CDR3 is 13 residues long. V was pared by 5 bases and J by 6 bases, with 12 bases between. The CDR3 DNA reads as TGTGCCAGCAGTCTAGGTGAAATGGATACGCAGTATTTT. Residues: CASSLGEMDTQYF.

As concerns this clonotype: The junction does not match germline at one end; this may be a read error. This chain connects TRBV12-3 or TRBV12-4 to TRBJ2-3; TRBD1 agrees at 10 bases. This CDR3 has 17 amino acids. For the CDR3, the DNA is TGTGCCAGCAGTCCGGGACAGGGGACTGGGTGGGCAGATATGCAGTATTTT. Its translation is CASSPGQGTGWADMQYF.

This clonotype has a single count. The chain uses TRBV7-2 and TRBJ1-1; D not resolved. CDR1 and CDR2 from the germline V gene are SGHTA and FQGNSA. This CDR3 has 14 amino acids. V was pared by 6 bases and J by 1 base, with 12 bases between. In nucleotides, the CDR3 is TGTGCCAGCAGAGCCACTTACAAGAACACTGAAGCTTTCTTT. This translates into CASRATYKNTEAFF.

This clonotype turned up a few times. V is TRBV11-2 and J is TRBJ2-7; D is ambiguous. V lost 0 bases to trimming and J lost 5 bases, with 8 bases between them. Looked up from germline, CDR1 is SGHAT and CDR2 is FQNNGV. The CDR3 is 13 amino acids. CDR3 amino acids: CASSLESRNEQYF. The CDR3 DNA follows: TGTGCCAGCAGCTTAGAGTCGCGGAACGAGCAGTACTTC.

The rearrangement joins TRBV12-3 or TRBV12-4 to TRBJ2-3; D gene uncertain. Trimming removed 6 bases from V and 4 bases from J, with 8 bases in between. CDR3 length equals 12 residues. The chain's CDR3 is CASRASADTQYF. The CDR3 DNA sequence: TGTGCCAGCAGAGCCAGCGCAGATACGCAGTATTTT.

V usage is TRBV7-2 and J usage is TRBJ2-3; the D gene is possibly TRBD2 (6 bases). This CDR3 is 14 amino acids long. In germline, CDR1 is SGHTA, CDR2 FQGNSA. Trimming pared 2 bases from V and 5 bases from J, leaving 11 bases between. DNA for the CDR3: TGTGCCAGCAGCTTAAGCGGGCCTAGAGATACGCAGTATTTT. It yields the protein CASSLSGPRDTQYF.

This rearrangement joins TRBV20-1 to TRBJ2-5; D remains unclear. The CDR3 totals 13 residues. The germline V gene has CDR1 DFQATT and CDR2 SNEGSKA (reference sequence). V lost 6 bases and J 2 bases, leaving 13 bases between the germline ends. The CDR3 region is CSAEISTQETQYF. CDR3 nucleotides: TGCAGTGCCGAAATCTCGACTCAAGAGACCCAGTACTTC.

This clonotype was picked up a small number of times. This chain's CDR3 is CASRDTGSYGYTF. In DNA form, the CDR3 reads TGTGCCAGCAGAGACACAGGTAGCTATGGCTACACCTTC. This sequence joins TRBV6-6 and TRBJ1-2; a weak D match, TRBD1 (5 bases). Trimming cost V 6 bases and J 4 bases, with 12 bases left between them. Germline V gene data show CDR1 as MNHNY and CDR2 as SVGAGI (reference sequence). The CDR3 is 13 residues long.

For this clonotype: One end of the junction does not line up with germline, which may come from a read error. The genes are TRBV27 and TRBJ2-7; D may be TRBD1 (6 bases). Per the germline V gene, CDR1 is MNHEY and CDR2 is SMNVEV (reference sequence). The CDR3 runs to 14 residues. Written as DNA, the CDR3 is TGTGCCAGCAGTCAAGACAGGAGCTCCCACGAGCAGTACTTC. It translates to CASSQDRSSHEQYF.

V and J are TRBV9 and TRBJ2-7; maybe TRBD1 (6 bases). Germline V gives CDR1 SGDLS, CDR2 YYNGEE. This CDR3 has 15 residues. With 0 bases removed from V and 2 bases from J, the gap between germline ends came to 12 bases. In DNA form, the CDR3 reads TGTGCCAGCAGCGTAGGGACAGCCAGTACCTACGAGCAGTACTTC. Residues: CASSVGTASTYEQYF.

V usage is TRBV12-3 or TRBV12-4 and J usage is TRBJ2-1; D is perhaps TRBD1 (6 bases). CDR3 length: 13 residues. V was shortened by 8 bases and J by 7 bases, with 15 bases between the two germline ends. CDR3 bases: TGTGCCAGCCGAGCGGACAGTTCGAATGAGCAGTTCTTC. Its translation is CASRADSSNEQFF.